The 27 T cell receptor beta chains below come from one sample, sequenced in a study of T cells in Graves' hyperthyroidism and ophthalmopathy. TCR beta CDR3 regions were amplified from RNA transcripts. A set of HTBI primers served as the primers for a first-round RT-PCR of the TCR CDR3. TCRdb re-derived calls from the multiplex PCR reads in MiXCR, one entry per CDR3 protein. Here the sample spans hundreds of thousands of distinct CDR3 sequences, 35% to 55% being singletons. Source material: peripheral blood or thyroid tissue (not recorded which). The receptor set was obtained from a woman aged 18 to 35 with Graves' hyperthyroidism.

To note about this clonotype: A much more abundant neighbour one base away suggests this may be a read error. The chain links TRBV25-1 to TRBJ1-1; D perhaps matches TRBD1 (5 bases). Germline CDR1 and CDR2: MGHDK and SYGVNS. The CDR3 consists of 15 residues. V lost 5 bases, J lost 0 bases, and 13 bases lay in between. CDR3 protein: CASSRGDAMNTEAFF. The DNA of the CDR3 is TGTGCCAGCAGTCGCGGGGACGCCATGAACACTGAAGCTTTCTTT.

The V gene is TRBV29-1, the J gene TRBJ2-7, with 13 bases aligning to TRBD2. Germline CDR1 is SQVTM and CDR2 is ANQGSEA. This CDR3 is 16 amino acids long. Trimming removed 1 base from V and 3 bases from J; junction bases left unmatched: 6. This CDR3 is CSVEGTSGGMGYEQYF. The CDR3 DNA sequence: TGCAGCGTTGAAGGGACTAGCGGGGGTATGGGCTACGAGCAGTACTTC.

This clonotype has just a few counts. The V gene is TRBV7-8, the J gene TRBJ1-4, with D unclear. The germline CDR1 and CDR2 sequences are SGHVS and FQNEAQ. The CDR3 is 13 residues long. Trimming took off 2 bases at V and 8 bases at J, with 9 bases between the two ends. CDR3 bases: TGTGCCAGCAGCTTACTCCGGTCGGAAAAACTGTTTTTT. Translation gives CASSLLRSEKLFF.

This clonotype has ten or more counts. V is TRBV6-5 and J is TRBJ2-5; D not certain. The CDR3 totals 12 residues. Germline V lookup: CDR1 MNHEY, CDR2 SVGAGI. Trimming removed 2 bases from V and 5 bases from J, with 6 bases in between. DNA of the CDR3: TGTGCCAGCAGTTACCCCGGCGAGACCCAGTACTTC. Translated, it gives CASSYPGETQYF.

This clonotype was counted a single time. The junction shows a germline mismatch at one end, possibly a read error. V gene TRBV9 combines with J gene TRBJ2-5, with 11 bases identical to TRBD2. This CDR3 is built from 15 residues. From germline, CDR1 is SGDLS and CDR2 YYNGEE. The CDR3 sequence is CGSSVGLAGGQTQYF. The CDR3 DNA is TGTGGCAGCAGCGTAGGGTTAGCGGGAGGGCAGACCCAGTACTTC.

The rearrangement links TRBV7-6 to TRBJ1-2; possibly TRBD1 for D (5 bases). The CDR3 loop spans 15 amino acids. The V and J ends lost 0 bases and 4 bases respectively, with 12 bases between them. CDR1 and CDR2 (germline): SGHVS, FNYEAQ. The CDR3 sequence is CASSLARGDGYGYTF. CDR3 nucleotide sequence: TGTGCCAGCAGCTTAGCGCGAGGGGATGGCTATGGCTACACCTTC.

Details on this clonotype: An end of the junction does not agree with germline; a read error may underlie this. V and J are TRBV9 and TRBJ2-2; D is possibly TRBD2 (6 bases). The CDR3 extends over 17 amino acids. CDR1 and CDR2 (germline): SGDLS, YYNGEE. CDR3 DNA: TGTGCCAGCAGTTTCGGGACGCTCTTCGCGAACACCGGGGGGCTGTTTTTT. It yields the protein CASSFGTLFANTGGLFF.

This chain connects TRBV7-8 to TRBJ1-2; 7 bases agree with TRBD1. The trim removed 6 bases at V and 6 bases at J, leaving 7 bases unmatched. The CDR3 consists of 13 residues. Germline CDR1 is SGHVS and CDR2 is FQNEAQ. DNA for the CDR3: TGTGCCAGCAGTGATCGGGACAGCCATGGCTACACCTTC. Translation: CASSDRDSHGYTF. Full variable domain (outside the CDR3, taken from reference TRBV7-8 and TRBJ1-2): GAGVSQSPRYKVAKRGQDVALRCDPISGHVSLFWYQQALGQGPEFLTYFQNEAQLDKSGLPSDRFFAERPEGSVSTLKIQRTQQEDSAVYLCASSDRDSHGYTFGSGTRLTVV.

Turning to this clonotype: At one end the junction does not follow the germline gene, possibly because of a read error. The rearrangement links TRBV11-2 to TRBJ2-7; D may be TRBD1 (5 bases). CDR1 is SGHAT and CDR2 is FQNNGV in the germline V gene. The CDR3 totals 15 residues. The CDR3 loop is CASRDTSIYAYERYF. In DNA form, the CDR3 reads TGTGCCAGCAGGGACACCTCAATCTACGCTTACGAGCGGTACTTC.

This clonotype was picked up one time. The chain has TRBV10-3 and TRBJ1-2; tentatively, D is TRBD1 (5 bases). CDR1 is ENHRY and CDR2 is SYGVKD in the germline V gene. V lost 10 bases and J lost 3, with 21 bases in between. CDR3 length: 15 amino acids. The CDR3 coding sequence is TGTGCCAGCAGGAATTTATGGGGGGGAGACTATGGCTACACCTTC. Its translation: CASRNLWGGDYGYTF.

The chain joins TRBV2 to TRBJ2-7, with a possible D match to TRBD1 (5 bases). In germline, CDR1 is SNHLY, CDR2 FYNNEI. Trimming took 6 bases from V and 2 from J, leaving 17 bases between them. CDR3 length equals 15 residues. The CDR3 coding sequence is TGTGCCAGCAGGGGGCAGGGAAACCAGCCCTACGAGCAGTACTTC. Translated, it gives CASRGQGNQPYEQYF. Together with reference TRBV2 and TRBJ2-7, the CDR3 gives the full variable domain: EPEVTQTPSHQVTQMGQEVILRCVPISNHLYFYWYRQILGQKVEFLVSFYNNEISEKSEIFDDQFSVERPDGSNFTLKIRSTKLEDSAMYFCASRGQGNQPYEQYFGPGTRLTVT.

CDR3 sequence: CSATQGSREAFF. The CDR3 coding sequence is TGCAGCGCTACCCAGGGGTCCCGTGAAGCTTTCTTT. V usage is TRBV29-1 and J usage is TRBJ1-1, with a possible D match to TRBD1 (6 bases). The CDR3 extends over 12 amino acids. CDR1 and CDR2 from the germline V gene are SQVTM and ANQGSEA. Trimming took off 7 bases at V and 7 bases at J, with 16 bases between the two ends.

This clonotype has more than one count but fewer than ten. V and J are TRBV7-2 and TRBJ2-7; 8 bases match TRBD1. CDR1 is SGHTA, CDR2 FQGNSA, per germline. Trimming removed 5 bases from V and 2 bases from J; junction bases left unmatched: 11. CDR3 length: 16 amino acids. CDR3 loop: CASSGPLTGATYEQYF. DNA for the CDR3: TGTGCCAGCAGCGGGCCGTTGACAGGGGCGACCTACGAGCAGTACTTC.

V and J are TRBV19 and TRBJ2-3, with TRBD2 matching 10 bases. Germline values: CDR1 LNHDA, CDR2 SQIVND (reference sequence). V was clipped by 1 base and J by 0 bases; unmatched bases: 4. CDR3 size: 17 residues. CDR3 sequence (DNA): TGTGCCAGTAGTATAGGGACTAGCGGAGGGAGCACAGATACGCAGTATTTT. Encoded protein: CASSIGTSGGSTDTQYF. The full variable domain, in which reference TRBV19 and TRBJ2-3 provide the parts outside the CDR3, is DGGITQSPKYLFRKEGQNVTLSCEQNLNHDAMYWYRQDPGQGLRLIYYSQIVNDFQKGDIAEGYSVSREKKESFPLTVTSAQKNPTAFYLCASSIGTSGGSTDTQYFGPGTRLTVL.

V gene TRBV29-1 combines with J gene TRBJ1-5, with D perhaps TRBD1 (6 bases). From germline, CDR1 is SQVTM and CDR2 ANQGSEA. Trimming removed 7 bases at V and 3 bases at J, with 19 bases between. This CDR3 has 15 residues. This CDR3 is CSATTTQGHNQPQHF. The CDR3 DNA sequence: TGCAGCGCCACTACGACACAGGGACACAATCAGCCCCAGCATTTT.

The chain combines TRBV20-1 with TRBJ1-5; tentative D call: TRBD1 (5 bases). Germline V gene data show CDR1 as DFQATT and CDR2 as SNEGSKA (reference sequence). Trimming took 7 bases from V and 9 from J, leaving 19 bases between them. The CDR3 length is 13 residues. CDR3 sequence (DNA): TGCAGTGTGACCGGGACTAGCGGGAGGCCCCAGCATTTT. This codes for CSVTGTSGRPQHF.

The rearrangement uses TRBV2 and TRBJ1-2, with 12 nucleotides matching TRBD1. The CDR3 is 16 residues long. From germline, CDR1 is SNHLY and CDR2 FYNNEI. V shed 7 bases and J 4 bases; nucleotides not matched to a gene: 10. CDR3 protein: CASKGDRGRLGYGYTF. For the CDR3, the DNA is TGTGCCAGCAAAGGGGACAGGGGGCGCCTAGGCTATGGCTACACCTTC.

The rearrangement links TRBV7-2 to TRBJ1-1, with 7 positions matching TRBD1. CDR1 and CDR2 from the germline V gene are SGHTA and FQGNSA. CDR3 length: 18 amino acids. J lost 4 bases, V lost 3 bases, and 17 bases had no gene match. Here the CDR3 reads CASSLRGTARLAATEAFF. The CDR3 DNA reads as TGTGCCAGCAGCTTGCGCGGGACAGCCCGCTTAGCGGCCACTGAAGCTTTCTTT.

This clonotype was counted ten times or more. The V gene is TRBV15, the J gene TRBJ2-6; D tentatively fits TRBD1 or TRBD2 (5 bases each). Germline loops: CDR1 LNHNV, CDR2 YYDKDF (reference sequence). This CDR3 is 16 amino acids long. The V end lost 0 bases, the J end lost 10 bases, and 16 bases lay between the germline ends. The CDR3 reads CATSREGPGSPNVLTF. CDR3 DNA sequence: TGTGCCACCAGCAGAGAGGGACCAGGATCTCCAAACGTCCTGACTTTC.

DNA for the CDR3: TGTGCCAGCAGCTTGAGGCAGACCTACGAGCAGTACTTC. Translating it yields CASSLRQTYEQYF. This sequence joins TRBV5-6 and TRBJ2-7; D unresolved. In germline, CDR1 is SGHDT, CDR2 YYEEEE. V gave up 1 base and J gave up 2 bases, with 7 bases separating them. The CDR3 is made up of 13 amino acids.

Comments on this clonotype: A much larger clone is a single base away; this may be a read error. Since no conserved phenylalanine or tryptophan closes the CDR3, a read error is the likely cause. The chain combines TRBV29-1 with TRBJ2-7, with TRBD2 identical over 10 bases. V was clipped by 6 bases and J by 7 bases; unmatched bases: 9. This CDR3 spans 13 amino acids. The germline gives CDR1 SQVTM, CDR2 ANQGSEA. In DNA form, the CDR3 reads TGCAGCGTCGTACTAGCGGGGCTTCGGGAGCAGTACCTC. This translates into CSVVLAGLREQYL.

In its sample, this clonotype was seen a few times. The genes are TRBV24-1 and TRBJ2-7, with TRBD2 identical over 11 bases. V was clipped by 4 bases and J by 2 bases; unmatched bases: 6. This CDR3 is built from 16 residues. CDR1 is KGHDR, CDR2 SFDVKD, per germline. The CDR3 loop is CATSEPGTSGAYEQYF. The CDR3 bases are TGTGCCACCAGTGAGCCCGGGACTAGCGGAGCCTACGAGCAGTACTTC.

With respect to this clonotype: This could be a read error, since a much larger clone is one nucleotide away. This chain links TRBV2 with TRBJ2-7; 7 bases match TRBD1. The CDR3 totals 12 residues. Germline CDR1 SNHLY, CDR2 FYNNEI. This CDR3 reads CASAGEGGEQCF. The CDR3 DNA sequence: TGTGCCAGCGCCGGAGAAGGGGGCGAGCAGTGCTTC.

A note on this clonotype: A read error may produce the germline difference seen at one junction end. The J gene is TRBJ1-4, the V gene TRBV19; TRBD1 agrees at 11 bases. Germline CDR1 and CDR2: LNHDA and SQIVND (reference sequence). CDR3 length: 13 residues. The CDR3 reads CASSTRGQGGQTF. The CDR3 DNA is TGTGCCAGTAGTACGCGGGGACAGGGGGGTCAGACGTTT.

This chain joins TRBV20-1 and TRBJ1-1; TRBD1 might be the D (5 bases). Germline V CDR1 and CDR2: DFQATT, SNEGSKA (reference sequence). This CDR3 region has 12 residues. V was trimmed by 7 bases and J by 11 bases, leaving 20 bases between them. CDR3 loop: CSVKGQGIEAFF. The CDR3 DNA follows: TGCAGTGTTAAGGGGCAGGGCATAGAGGCTTTCTTT.

V is TRBV6-5 and J is TRBJ2-7; maybe TRBD2 (6 bases). This CDR3 spans 13 amino acids. The V end was cut by 5 bases, the J end by 6 bases, with 14 bases between. CDR1 MNHEY and CDR2 SVGAGI come from the germline V gene. CDR3 in amino acids: CASSPGRGREQYF. CDR3 DNA: TGTGCCAGCAGTCCGGGGCGGGGTCGCGAGCAGTACTTC.

The chain is built from TRBV6-6 and TRBJ1-1, with TRBD1 identical over 9 bases. CDR3 length: 15 residues. The J segment lost 0 bases and the V segment lost 7 bases, leaving 6 bases of the junction unmatched. CDR1 is MNHNY and CDR2 is SVGAGI in the germline V gene (reference sequence). CDR3 sequence (DNA): TGTGCCAGCACAATCCGGACAGGGGTGAACACTGAAGCTTTCTTT. Its protein is CASTIRTGVNTEAFF.